The entry that follows covers one TCR beta chain sequence. A quantity of roughly 0.5 to 1 ug RNA underwent reverse transcription using random hexamers. TCRdb re-called the immunoSEQ multiplex PCR reads with MiXCR, one entry per CDR3 protein. The sample contains hundreds of thousands of distinct CDR3 sequences, around 93% of which appear only once. Germline V CDR1 and CDR2: SGHVS, FNYEAQ. This CDR3 spans 16 amino acids. V was pared by 2 bases and J by 1 base, with 5 bases of the junction left unmatched. These data belong to a study of CD8 T cells in Susac syndrome. The TCR was taken from a human donor with multiple sclerosis. The sample consisted of CD4+ T cells from PBMCs. The V and J genes are TRBV7-6 and TRBJ2-5; 9 bases are shared with TRBD2. The CDR3 loop reads CASSLLSGGFQETQYF. CDR3 sequence (DNA): TGTGCCAGCAGCTTACTCAGCGGGGGGTTCCAAGAGACCCAGTACTTC.